The rows below give T cell receptor beta chains drawn from one sample of a study of shared clonotypes between healthy human individuals. The table came from immunoSEQ multiplex PCR; TCRdb's copy has only in-frame clones and leaves some out. The data hold under 700,000 clones, with approximately 95% observed a single time. Sequencing was carried out using naive CD8+ T cells sorted from blood. Source of these receptors: a woman in her 30s in good health. Each CDR3 is given with its conserved first and last residue. A D gene is named only where the DNA matches it firmly. Clone size, where shown, is once, few, many, or a class for clones that have expanded.

j_call v_call d_call clone_size cdr3_aa cdr3_nt
TRBJ2-3 TRBV27 NA NA CASSYSGVVQYF TGTGCCAGCAGTTATTCAGGGGTTGTGCAGTATTTT
TRBJ1-5 TRBV5-1 TRBD1 NA CASSAGTGDVQPQHF TGCGCCAGCAGCGCGGGGACAGGGGATGTTCAGCCCCAGCATTTT
TRBJ1-6 TRBV25-1 NA NA CASSEWGSPSPLHF TGTGCCAGCAGTGAATGGGGCAGCCCTTCACCCCTCCACTTT
TRBJ2-5 TRBV29-1 NA once CSVLTNHQETQYF TGCAGCGTTCTAACGAACCACCAAGAGACCCAGTACTTC
TRBJ2-7 TRBV6-5 TRBD1 NA CASSEQGNHEQYF TGTGCCAGCAGTGAACAGGGGAACCACGAGCAGTACTTC
TRBJ2-7 TRBV5-5 TRBD1 NA CASSLEQGALAKYYEQYF TGTGCCAGCAGCTTGGAACAGGGGGCACTTGCGAAGTACTACGAGCAGTACTTC
TRBJ2-7 TRBV5-4 TRBD1 NA CASSVLDRGIPYEQYF TGTGCCAGCAGCGTTCTTGACAGGGGAATTCCGTACGAGCAGTACTTC
TRBJ2-4 TRBV5-1 NA NA CASSRVGGDIQYF TGCGCCAGCAGCCGGGTAGGGGGAGACATTCAGTACTTC
TRBJ2-7 TRBV27 NA NA CASSSTGPSYEQYF TGTGCCAGCAGCTCTACAGGGCCGTCTTACGAGCAGTACTTC
TRBJ1-1 TRBV28 TRBD1 NA CASSFYPGQGDTEAFF TGTGCCAGCAGTTTTTATCCCGGACAGGGGGACACTGAAGCTTTCTTT
TRBJ2-7 TRBV9 NA NA CASSGLTHYEQYF TGTGCCAGCAGTGGACTGACACACTACGAGCAGTACTTC
TRBJ1-5 TRBV5-8 NA NA CASSGGTHIRQPQHF TGTGCCAGCAGCGGCGGGACACACATTCGTCAGCCCCAGCATTTT
TRBJ1-2 TRBV9 TRBD1 NA CASSGTGQGALGYTF TGTGCCAGCAGCGGAACGGGACAGGGGGCTTTAGGCTACACCTTC
TRBJ2-5 TRBV5-1 TRBD2 NA CASSLQRERPETQYF TGCGCCAGCAGCTTGCAGCGGGAGCGCCCGGAGACCCAGTACTTC
TRBJ1-1 TRBV4-1 NA NA CASSQSQGNTEAFF TGCGCCAGCAGCCAAAGTCAGGGGAACACTGAAGCTTTCTTT
TRBJ2-7 TRBV5-1 TRBD2 NA CASSLTGTSGYEQYF TGCGCCAGCAGCCTAACAGGGACTAGCGGCTACGAGCAGTACTTC
TRBJ2-7 TRBV11-2 TRBD1 once CASSLEVSGGWPYEQYF TGTGCCAGCAGCTTAGAAGTTTCAGGGGGATGGCCCTACGAGCAGTACTTC
TRBJ2-7 TRBV7-9 NA few CASSPVYGSHEQYF TGTGCCAGCAGCCCCGTATACGGGAGCCACGAGCAGTACTTC
TRBJ1-4 TRBV15 TRBD1 NA CATSRDGTGVTNEKLFF TGTGCCACCAGCAGAGACGGGACAGGGGTAACTAATGAAAAACTGTTTTTT
TRBJ1-4 TRBV21-1 NA NA CASSTPGKGETNEKLFF TGTGCCAGCAGCACCCCGGGGAAGGGGGAAACTAATGAAAAACTGTTTTTT
TRBJ2-7 TRBV28 NA NA CASSLRLKLEQYF TGTGCCAGCAGTTTGAGGCTTAAGTTAGAGCAGTACTTC
TRBJ2-7 TRBV19 NA NA CASRDGLEQYF TGTGCCAGTAGAGATGGGCTCGAGCAGTACTTC
TRBJ2-7 TRBV5-4 NA NA CASSGGTREQYF TGTGCCAGCAGCGGTGGGACGAGGGAGCAGTACTTC
TRBJ2-7 TRBV19 TRBD1 NA CASSIESGQVYEQYF TGTGCCAGTAGTATAGAATCGGGACAGGTCTACGAGCAGTACTTC
TRBJ2-1 TRBV2 NA NA CASSAGGRNEQFF TGTGCCAGCAGTGCTGGCGGACGCAATGAGCAGTTCTTC
TRBJ2-4 TRBV5-6 NA NA CASSLSAPSKNIQYF TGTGCCAGCAGCTTAAGTGCCCCTTCCAAAAACATTCAGTACTTC
TRBJ2-1 TRBV9 NA NA CASSVAGVSYNEQFF TGTGCCAGCAGCGTAGCGGGAGTCTCCTACAATGAGCAGTTCTTC
TRBJ2-7 TRBV5-1 TRBD2 NA CASSVGLGSYEQYF TGCGCCAGCAGCGTGGGACTAGGCTCCTACGAGCAGTACTTC
TRBJ2-2 TRBV7-9 TRBD2 NA CASSAQRENTGELFF TGTGCCAGCAGCGCCCAGCGGGAGAACACCGGGGAGCTGTTTTTT
TRBJ1-1 TRBV5-5 NA NA CASSLERYTEAFF TGTGCCAGCAGCTTGGAGCGGTACACTGAAGCTTTCTTT
TRBJ2-3 TRBV7-2 TRBD2 NA CASGRDGTDTQYF TGTGCCAGCGGGAGGGATGGTACAGATACGCAGTATTTT
TRBJ2-7 TRBV27 NA NA CASSLFPGTSYEQYF TGTGCCAGCAGTTTATTCCCAGGAACCTCCTACGAGCAGTACTTC
TRBJ2-1 TRBV30 TRBD2 NA CAWISGLASVEQFF TGTGCCTGGATCTCCGGACTAGCGTCTGTGGAGCAGTTCTTC
TRBJ2-1 TRBV5-6 NA NA CASRFRVRGQDNEQFF TGTGCCAGCAGATTTAGGGTGCGGGGCCAAGACAATGAGCAGTTCTTC
TRBJ1-3 TRBV9 NA NA CASSVAQAGNTIYF TGTGCCAGCAGCGTAGCTCAGGCTGGAAACACCATATATTTT